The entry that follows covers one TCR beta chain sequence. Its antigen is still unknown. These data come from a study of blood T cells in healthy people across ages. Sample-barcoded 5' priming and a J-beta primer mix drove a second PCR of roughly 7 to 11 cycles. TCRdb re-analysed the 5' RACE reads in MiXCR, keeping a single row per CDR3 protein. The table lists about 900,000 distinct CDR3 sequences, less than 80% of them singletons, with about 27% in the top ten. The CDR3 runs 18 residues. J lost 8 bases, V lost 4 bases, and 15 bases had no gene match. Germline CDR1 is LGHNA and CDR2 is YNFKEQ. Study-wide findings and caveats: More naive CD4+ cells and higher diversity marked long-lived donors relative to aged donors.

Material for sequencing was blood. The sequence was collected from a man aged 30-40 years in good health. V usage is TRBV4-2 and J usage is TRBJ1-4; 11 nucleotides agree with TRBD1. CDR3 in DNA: TGTGCCAGCAGCCCCAGAACCCGCGGGGACAGGGGGAACGAAAAACTGTTTTTT. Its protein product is CASSPRTRGDRGNEKLFF.